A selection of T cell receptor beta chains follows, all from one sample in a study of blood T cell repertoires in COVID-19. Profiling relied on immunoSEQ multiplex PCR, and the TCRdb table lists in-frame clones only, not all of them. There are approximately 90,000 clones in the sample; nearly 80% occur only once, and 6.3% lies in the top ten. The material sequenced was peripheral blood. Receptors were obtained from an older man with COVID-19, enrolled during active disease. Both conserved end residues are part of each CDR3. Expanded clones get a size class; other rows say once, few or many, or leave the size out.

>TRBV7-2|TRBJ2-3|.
CASSPGLTTDTQYF
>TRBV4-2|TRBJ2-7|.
CASSQGLGTGVQYEQYF
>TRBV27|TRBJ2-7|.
CASSPKTSEAYEQYF
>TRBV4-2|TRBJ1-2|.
CASSDGQGYGYTF
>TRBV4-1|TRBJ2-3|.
CASSQDGAGGGTDTQYF
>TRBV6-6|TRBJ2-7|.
CASSYSRDRNYEQYF
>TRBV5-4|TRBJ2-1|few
CASSLSYGGSNEQFF
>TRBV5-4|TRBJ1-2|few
CASSPRTGEGYTF
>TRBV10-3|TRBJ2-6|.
CAISELRQTGANVLTF
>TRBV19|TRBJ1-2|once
CASSQGGGINYGYTF
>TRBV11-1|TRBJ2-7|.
CASSLSSGYEQYF
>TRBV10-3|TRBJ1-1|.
CAISESRQDTLNTEAFF
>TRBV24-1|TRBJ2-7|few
CATSETGQGNSYEQYF
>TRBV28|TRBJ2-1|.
CASSPLAALFNEQFF
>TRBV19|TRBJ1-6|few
CASKEGGTPLHF
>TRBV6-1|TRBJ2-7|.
CASSEGPPYEQYF
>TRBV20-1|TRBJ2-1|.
CSASGGNEQFF
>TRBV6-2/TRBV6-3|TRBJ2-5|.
CASSYGRQETQYF
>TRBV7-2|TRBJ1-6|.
CASSFSGVSPLHF
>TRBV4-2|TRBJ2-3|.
CASSPRTSGGTDTQYF
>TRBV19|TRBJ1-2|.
CASSPFGGAFSYTF
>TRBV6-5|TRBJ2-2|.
CASSSTLTGFPGELFF
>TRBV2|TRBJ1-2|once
CASSETWRTNYGYTF
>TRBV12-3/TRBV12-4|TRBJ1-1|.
CASSLLQGTAFF
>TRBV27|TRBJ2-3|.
CASSFRGTWDTQYF
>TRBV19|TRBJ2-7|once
CASSPQPGGYEQYF
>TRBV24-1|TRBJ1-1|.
CATSDQTTGGRTEAFF
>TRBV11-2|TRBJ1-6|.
CASSPNAGQDNSPLHF
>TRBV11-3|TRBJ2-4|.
CASSLARGLAKNIQYF
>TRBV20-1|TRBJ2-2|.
CSAGLAPELFF
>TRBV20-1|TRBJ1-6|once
CSANDRDRVNSPLHF
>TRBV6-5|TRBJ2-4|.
CASSYSEIMPGYF
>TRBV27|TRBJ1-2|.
CASSFQAGSYGYTF
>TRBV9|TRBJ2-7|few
CASSGGQGVEQYF
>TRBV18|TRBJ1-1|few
CASSLTQGGNTEAFF
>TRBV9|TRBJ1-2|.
CASSTGPHNYGYTF
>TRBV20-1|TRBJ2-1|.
CSASFLAREQFF
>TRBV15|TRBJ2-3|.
CATSRGRGLPDTQYF
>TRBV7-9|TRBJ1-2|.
CASSPQGTGYGYTF
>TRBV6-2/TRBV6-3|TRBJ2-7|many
CASSLRAGVSYEQYF
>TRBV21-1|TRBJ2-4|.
CASSLQGRNIQYF
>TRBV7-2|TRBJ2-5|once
CASSQITGARAETQYF
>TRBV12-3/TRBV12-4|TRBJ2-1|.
CASSSQWNEQFF
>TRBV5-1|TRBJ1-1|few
CASSANRVGNTEAFF